The entry below describes one T cell receptor (beta chain). The data derive from a study of cytomegalovirus exposure and HLA in healthy donors. The CDR3 is 16 residues long. Losses at the gene ends were 0 bases for V and 5 bases for J; bases not matched to a gene: 7. The germline V gene has CDR1 SGHRS and CDR2 YFSETQ. Amplification used 60 Vbeta primers and 13 Jbeta primers. Only in-frame clones appear in the TCRdb table, and some are missing; sequencing was by immunoSEQ multiplex PCR. The data contain 100,000 to 150,000 clones, over 70% of them singletons. The chain carries TRBV5-1 and TRBJ1-5; TRBD1 matches at 8 bases. This receptor was obtained from a woman aged 35 to 49 in good health and CMV-seropositive. The specimen sequenced was PBMCs. CDR3 nucleotide sequence: TGCGCCAGCAGCTTGGGAGCAGGGGGCAGGGATCAGCCCCAGCATTTT. Translation: CASSLGAGGRDQPQHF.